Each of the 9 T cell receptor beta chains below was sequenced from the same sample in a study of persistence of HIV-infected CD4 T cells. Antigens of these TCRs are unknown. The stimulus was an HIV-1 Gag 15-mer peptide pool, 1 ug/peptide/mL. CD40L-negative CD69-negative CD45RO-high memory CD4+ T cells were sorted as populations depleted of antigen-responding cells. This was the immunoSEQ version 4 assay in survey mode. Sequencing used immunoSEQ multiplex PCR; TCRdb keeps in-frame clones, though not all of them. The sample carries 25,000 to 40,000 clones, 82% recorded once. The sample consisted of CD4+ T cells sorted from PBMCs after 18-hour stimulation, taken from a patient who received antiretroviral therapy. These TCRs come from an adult woman with HIV who was CMV-seropositive.

The chain joins TRBV7-2 to TRBJ2-7, with 12 bases identical to TRBD2. The germline V gene encodes CDR1 SGHTA and CDR2 FQGNSA. This CDR3 has 18 amino acids. The V and J ends lost 1 base and 0 bases, in that order; junction bases with no gene match: 7. The CDR3 DNA is TGTGCCAGCAGCTTAGGTCGACTAGCGGGAGTCCCCTCCTACGAGCAGTACTTC. Protein sequence: CASSLGRLAGVPSYEQYF. The full variable domain, completed using reference TRBV7-2 and TRBJ2-7, is GAGVSQSPSNKVTEKGKDVELRCDPISGHTALYWYRQSLGQGLEFLIYFQGNSAPDKSGLPSDRFSAERTGGSVSTLTIQRTQQEDSAVYLCASSLGRLAGVPSYEQYFGPGTRLTVT.

The chain combines TRBV28 with TRBJ2-7; TRBD2 agrees at 11 bases. Germline V gene lookup returns CDR1 MDHEN and CDR2 SYDVKM. With V trimmed by 6 bases and J by 1 base, 5 bases remained unmatched. CDR3 length equals 15 residues. For the CDR3, the DNA is TGTGCCAGCAGCACTAGCGGGAGTAGGTCCTACGAGCAGTACTTC. Amino acid sequence: CASSTSGSRSYEQYF.

The sample holds a few counts of this clone. The rearrangement joins TRBV27 to TRBJ2-7, with TRBD1 matching 11 bases. Trimming at V came to 6 bases and at J to 3 bases, leaving 10 bases not matched to a gene. CDR1 MNHEY and CDR2 SMNVEV come from the germline V gene (reference sequence). This CDR3 is built from 16 residues. CDR3 amino acids: CASSQLTGTGGYEQYF. The CDR3 nucleotides are TGTGCCAGCAGCCAACTCACCGGGACAGGGGGCTACGAGCAGTACTTC.

The genes are TRBV7-2 and TRBJ1-2; possible D gene TRBD1, 5 bases. The germline V gene encodes CDR1 SGHTA and CDR2 FQGNSA. This CDR3 comprises 15 residues. The V gene lost 6 bases and the J gene lost 4 bases, with 18 bases spanning the gap. CDR3 residues: CASRPGGTGRYGYTF. The CDR3 DNA is TGTGCCAGCAGACCCGGCGGGACTGGCCGCTATGGCTACACCTTC.

V gene TRBV7-8 combines with J gene TRBJ2-2, with no clear D. CDR1 and CDR2 (germline): SGHVS, FQNEAQ. Trimming stripped 5 bases from V and 4 bases from J, with 5 bases between. The CDR3 covers 12 residues. This chain's CDR3 is CASSLITGELFF. CDR3 nucleotide sequence: TGTGCCAGCAGCCTTATCACCGGGGAGCTGTTTTTT.

The V call is TRBV10-1, the J call TRBJ2-1; TRBD1 agrees at 9 bases. CDR3 length: 12 residues. The germline CDR1 and CDR2 sequences are WNHNN and SYGVQD (reference sequence). The ends lost 3 bases at V and 14 bases at J; junction bases unmatched: 5. CDR3 loop: CASSDQGTGKFF. The CDR3 DNA sequence: TGCGCCAGCAGTGACCAGGGGACAGGGAAGTTCTTC.

V is TRBV4-3 and J is TRBJ1-3; possible D gene TRBD1, 6 bases. CDR1 is LGHNA, CDR2 YSLEER, per germline. CDR3 length: 13 residues. Trimming stripped 4 bases from V and 10 bases from J, with 14 bases between. The CDR3 region is CASSLFEGDTIYF. In DNA form, the CDR3 reads TGCGCCAGCAGCCTCTTTGAGGGGGATACCATATATTTT.

The chain carries TRBV12-3 or TRBV12-4 and TRBJ2-7; D gene unclear. This CDR3 comprises 11 residues. Trimming pared 3 bases from V and 4 bases from J, leaving 4 bases between. CDR3 bases: TGTGCCAGCAGTTTTTCGTACGAGCAGTACTTC. Its translation: CASSFSYEQYF.

The V gene is TRBV29-1, the J gene TRBJ1-5; D unresolved. V was trimmed by 7 bases and J by 0 bases, leaving 10 bases between them. CDR3 size: 13 residues. Germline lookup yields CDR1 SQVTM and CDR2 ANQGSEA. The CDR3 DNA follows: TGCAGCGCAGCGGACGGTAGCAATCAGCCCCAGCATTTT. This codes for CSAADGSNQPQHF.